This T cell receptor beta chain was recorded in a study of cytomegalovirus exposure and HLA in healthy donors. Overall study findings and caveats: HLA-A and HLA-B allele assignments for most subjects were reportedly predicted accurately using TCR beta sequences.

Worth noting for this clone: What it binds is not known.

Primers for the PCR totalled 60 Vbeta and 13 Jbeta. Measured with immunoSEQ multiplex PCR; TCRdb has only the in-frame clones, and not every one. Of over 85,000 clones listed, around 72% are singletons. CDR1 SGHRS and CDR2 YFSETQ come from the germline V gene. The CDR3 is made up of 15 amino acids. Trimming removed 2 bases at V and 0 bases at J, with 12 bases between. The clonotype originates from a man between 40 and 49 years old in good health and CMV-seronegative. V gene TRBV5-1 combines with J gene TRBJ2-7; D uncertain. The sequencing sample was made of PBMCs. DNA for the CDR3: TGCGCCAGCAGCTTTACTGCGAGCCACTCCTACGAGCAGTACTTC. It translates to CASSFTASHSYEQYF.